The next 27 T cell receptor beta chains were all read from a single sample in a study of blood T cell repertoires in COVID-19. Assay: immunoSEQ multiplex PCR; the TCRdb copy retains only in-frame clones and omits some. The table includes 150,000 or so clones, roughly 86% detected once. Sample: peripheral blood. These receptors were collected from a man over 45 with active or convalescent COVID-19.

The rearrangement links TRBV27 to TRBJ2-7; no clear D. The germline V and J ends were trimmed by 2 bases and 5 bases, with 16 bases remaining between them. Germline V CDR1 and CDR2: MNHEY, SMNVEV (reference sequence). This CDR3 has 15 amino acids. In DNA form, the CDR3 reads TGTGCCAGCAGTTTAAGGCCTGAAGGAGTTCACGAGCAGTACTTC. This sequence encodes CASSLRPEGVHEQYF.

The rearrangement links TRBV5-1 to TRBJ2-7, with unresolved D. The V and J ends lost 1 base and 6 bases respectively, with 11 bases between them. The CDR3 consists of 13 residues. Germline V gene lookup returns CDR1 SGHRS and CDR2 YFSETQ. The CDR3 protein is CASSLFPGSEQYF. CDR3 DNA sequence: TGCGCCAGCAGCTTGTTTCCGGGTTCCGAGCAGTACTTC.

J is TRBJ2-1 and V is TRBV4-1, with D perhaps TRBD2 (5 bases). CDR1 is MGHRA and CDR2 is YSYEKL in the germline V gene. V lost 6 bases, J lost 0 bases, and 12 bases lay in between. This CDR3 has 15 residues. CDR3 region: CASRGSTHSYNEQFF. CDR3 nucleotide sequence: TGCGCCAGCAGGGGGAGTACTCACTCCTACAATGAGCAGTTCTTC.

The chain employs TRBV11-3 and TRBJ2-6, with a tentative D call TRBD1 (6 bases). This CDR3 region has 15 residues. Between the trimmed V and J ends, which lost 5 bases and 1 base, there was a span of 9 bases. Per the germline V gene, CDR1 is SGHNT and CDR2 is YENEEA. The CDR3, as DNA: TGTGCCAGCAGCAAACAGGGTTCTGGGGCCAACGTCCTGACTTTC. Its protein product is CASSKQGSGANVLTF.

In regard to this clone: A read error may produce the germline difference seen at one junction end. Here the CDR3 DNA reads TGTGCCAGCATCGACGGACAGGGTACGAACACTGAAACTTTCTTT. Its protein is CASIDGQGTNTETFF. J is TRBJ1-1 and V is TRBV6-6, with TRBD1 identical over 8 bases. Germline CDR1 MNHNY, CDR2 SVGAGI (reference sequence). CDR3 size: 15 residues.

The chain uses TRBV2 and TRBJ1-4; TRBD1 aligns across 8 bases. Germline lookup yields CDR1 SNHLY and CDR2 FYNNEI. J gave up 7 bases and V 7 bases, and 8 bases lay outside the gene matches. CDR3 size: 14 residues. This CDR3 reads CASKSGGVGEKLFF. In nucleotides, the CDR3 is TGTGCCAGCAAGTCAGGGGGCGTGGGTGAAAAACTGTTTTTT.

This clone was observed a single time. The chain employs TRBV2 and TRBJ2-1; the match to TRBD2 covers 8 bases. Germline-derived CDR1 and CDR2 are SNHLY and FYNNEI. V lost 3 bases and J lost 9; bases outside the gene matches: 10. The length of the CDR3 is 15 residues. Written as DNA, the CDR3 is TGTGCCAGCAGTGATAAGGGACTAGTTACTAGTGAGCAGTTCTTC. Translation: CASSDKGLVTSEQFF.

The V gene is TRBV27, the J gene TRBJ1-3, with D perhaps matching TRBD1 (6 bases). The CDR3 has 16 residues. Trimming left V 6 bases short and J 4 bases short, with 19 bases between. CDR1 MNHEY and CDR2 SMNVEV come from the germline V gene (reference sequence). This CDR3 reads CASRRGGGVSGNTIYF. The CDR3 coding sequence is TGTGCCAGCAGGAGGGGCGGGGGCGTGTCGGGAAACACCATATATTTT.

CDR3 in DNA: TGTGCCAGCAGTCCGGACAGGTACGAGCAGTACTTC. Translated, it gives CASSPDRYEQYF. V gene TRBV6-5 combines with J gene TRBJ2-7, with 7 bases aligning to TRBD1. The CDR3 contains 12 residues. Germline loops: CDR1 MNHEY, CDR2 SVGAGI. The V and J ends lost 5 bases and 4 bases, in that order; junction bases with no gene match: 2.

The J gene is TRBJ2-7, the V gene TRBV4-2; D is perhaps TRBD2 (5 bases). In germline, CDR1 is LGHNA, CDR2 YNFKEQ. The ends were cut back, 0 bases at V and 3 bases at J, with 9 bases in the middle. This CDR3 has 14 amino acids. CDR3 in DNA: TGTGCCAGCAGCCAAGACACGGGAATCTACGAGCAGTACTTC. Amino acid sequence: CASSQDTGIYEQYF.

The chain joins TRBV7-8 to TRBJ1-3; possible D gene TRBD1, 6 bases. This CDR3 has 15 residues. The germline CDR1 and CDR2 sequences are SGHVS and FQNEAQ. V lost 5 bases and J 2 bases, leaving 13 bases between the germline ends. In DNA, the CDR3 is TGTGCCAGCAGCCGTGGACAGTCGACTGGAAACACCATATATTTT. This sequence encodes CASSRGQSTGNTIYF.

The J gene is TRBJ2-3, the V gene TRBV4-2; TRBD2 aligns across 8 bases. Germline CDR1 is LGHNA and CDR2 is YNFKEQ. This CDR3 has 15 amino acids. V shed 4 bases, J shed 4 bases, and the junction held 7 bases outside the gene matches. CDR3 DNA: TGTGCCAGCAGCCTTCGAGCGGGAGAGTCAGATACGCAGTATTTT. This translates into CASSLRAGESDTQYF.

The chain is built from TRBV24-1 and TRBJ1-2, with 8 bases aligning to TRBD1. The J segment lost 7 bases and the V segment lost 7 bases, leaving 10 bases of the junction unmatched. This CDR3 is built from 14 residues. Germline V gene data show CDR1 as KGHDR and CDR2 as SFDVKD. The CDR3: CATRPSGRGLGYTF. CDR3 DNA sequence: TGTGCCACCAGGCCGTCAGGCAGGGGGCTTGGCTACACCTTC.

The chain employs TRBV7-9 and TRBJ2-5, with TRBD2 as a possible D gene (6 bases). The CDR3 is 16 residues long. Germline V gene data show CDR1 as SEHNR and CDR2 as FQNEAQ (reference sequence). Deletions cut 5 bases from V and 5 bases from J, with 21 bases between. The CDR3 here is CASSPEGLGGWETQYF. The CDR3 DNA follows: TGTGCCAGCAGCCCGGAGGGTCTAGGAGGTTGGGAGACCCAGTACTTC.

The V and J genes are TRBV5-8 and TRBJ2-1; 8 bases align to TRBD1. The CDR3 is made up of 14 amino acids. J gave up 1 base and V 3 bases, and 0 bases lay outside the gene matches. In germline, CDR1 is SGHTS, CDR2 YDEGEE. CDR3 DNA: TGTGCCAGCAGCTGGACAGGGTCCTACAATGAGCAGTTCTTC. It encodes CASSWTGSYNEQFF.

The V and J genes are TRBV11-1 and TRBJ2-1; TRBD2 matches 7 bases. Trimming removed 4 bases from V and 0 bases from J; junction bases left unmatched: 6. Germline V lookup: CDR1 SGHAT, CDR2 FQDESV (reference sequence). This CDR3 comprises 16 residues. The CDR3 bases are TGTGCCAGCAGCTCAGTAGCGGGTAGCTCCTACAATGAGCAGTTCTTC. It encodes CASSSVAGSSYNEQFF.

The chain recombines TRBV5-1 with TRBJ1-4; D might be TRBD1 (6 bases). Per the germline V gene, CDR1 is SGHRS and CDR2 is YFSETQ. V was clipped by 4 bases and J by 7 bases, with 20 bases between them. The CDR3 has 16 amino acids. For the CDR3, the DNA is TGCGCCAGCAGCCTAACAACGCGGGGGGCGCGTGAAAAACTGTTTTTT. Protein sequence: CASSLTTRGAREKLFF.

CDR3 amino acids: CASSGVGLAALGGDTQYF. Written as DNA, the CDR3 is TGTGCCAGCAGCGGGGTGGGACTAGCTGCCCTGGGGGGAGATACGCAGTATTTT. The genes are TRBV5-6 and TRBJ2-3; 9 bases line up with TRBD2. CDR1 is SGHDT, CDR2 YYEEEE, per germline. The J segment lost 5 bases and the V segment lost 4 bases, leaving 17 bases of the junction unmatched. CDR3 length equals 18 residues. Filled out from reference TRBV5-6 and TRBJ2-3, the complete variable domain reads DAGVTQSPTHLIKTRGQQVTLRCSPKSGHDTVSWYQQALGQGPQFIFQYYEEEERQRGNFPDRFSGHQFPNYSSELNVNALLLGDSALYLCASSGVGLAALGGDTQYFGPGTRLTVL.

The chain is built from TRBV7-2 and TRBJ2-3; TRBD2 matches 9 bases. Germline-derived CDR1 and CDR2 are SGHTA and FQGNSA. V was pared by 2 bases and J by 2 bases, with 2 bases of the junction left unmatched. CDR3 size: 15 residues. CDR3 region: CASSLQRGVTDTQYF. CDR3 DNA: TGTGCCAGCAGCTTACAGCGGGGGGTCACAGATACGCAGTATTTT.

This clone came up a few times. This rearrangement joins TRBV5-4 to TRBJ2-1; 13 bases agree with TRBD2. With 4 bases clipped from V and 10 bases from J, the junction kept 11 bases outside the gene matches. The CDR3 has 16 residues. Germline V gene lookup returns CDR1 SGHNT and CDR2 YYREEE (reference sequence). CDR3 region: CASSLGLAGSPGEQFF. DNA of the CDR3: TGTGCCAGCAGCCTGGGACTAGCGGGGTCCCCCGGGGAGCAGTTCTTC. Based on the CDR3 plus reference TRBV5-4 and TRBJ2-1, the full variable domain is ETGVTQSPTHLIKTRGQQVTLRCSSQSGHNTVSWYQQALGQGPQFIFQYYREEENGRGNFPPRFSGLQFPNYSSELNVNALELDDSALYLCASSLGLAGSPGEQFFGPGTRLTVL.

This clone has just one count. The chain links TRBV7-8 to TRBJ2-7, with D hard to call. The V and J ends lost 5 bases and 3 bases respectively, with 5 bases between them. Per germline, CDR1 SGHVS and CDR2 FQNEAQ. The CDR3 extends over 11 amino acids. Here the CDR3 reads CASSTYYEQYF. The DNA of the CDR3 is TGTGCCAGCAGCACCTACTACGAGCAGTACTTC.

The chain is built from TRBV12-5 and TRBJ2-7, with 11 bases matching TRBD1. The J segment lost 6 bases and the V segment lost 6 bases, leaving 10 bases of the junction unmatched. CDR1 LGHNT and CDR2 FRNRAP come from the germline V gene. This CDR3 region has 15 residues. CDR3 region: CASGAPGTGGPEQYF. Here the CDR3 DNA reads TGTGCTAGTGGAGCCCCCGGGACAGGGGGTCCCGAGCAGTACTTC.

V and J are TRBV3-1 (or the pseudogene TRBV3-2) and TRBJ2-7; 12 bases match TRBD2. This CDR3 spans 16 amino acids. Germline CDR1 is LGHDT and CDR2 is YNNKEL (reference sequence). J was trimmed by 4 bases and V by 1 base; bases with no gene match: 5. CDR3: CASSQGLAGVTYEQYF. The CDR3 DNA follows: TGTGCCAGCAGCCAAGGACTAGCGGGAGTTACGTACGAGCAGTACTTC.

This clone was picked up a small number of times. This chain joins TRBV4-1 and TRBJ2-7, with 10 nucleotides matching TRBD1. Germline V gives CDR1 MGHRA, CDR2 YSYEKL. The V and J ends lost 2 bases and 6 bases, in that order; junction bases with no gene match: 7. The CDR3 spans 15 residues. CDR3 bases: TGCGCCAGCAGCCAAATCCGGGACAGGGGAGGCGAGCAGTACTTC. Encoded protein: CASSQIRDRGGEQYF.

This clone was seen only a few times. V gene TRBV28 combines with J gene TRBJ1-3; D might be TRBD1 (6 bases). Germline-derived CDR1 and CDR2 are MDHEN and SYDVKM. V lost 5 bases to trimming and J lost 2 bases, with 10 bases between them. The CDR3 sequence is 14 residues long. The CDR3 sequence is CASSHGQPGNTIYF. CDR3 DNA: TGTGCCAGCAGTCACGGACAGCCTGGAAACACCATATATTTT.

The chain carries TRBV5-6 and TRBJ1-2; D remains unclear. The CDR3 sequence is 14 residues long. V dropped 3 bases and J dropped 0 bases, with 9 bases sitting between them. In germline, CDR1 is SGHDT, CDR2 YYEEEE. The CDR3 DNA reads as TGTGCCAGCAGCTGGAGTAAGGCTAACTATGGCTACACCTTC. Protein: CASSWSKANYGYTF. Together with reference TRBV5-6 and TRBJ1-2, the CDR3 gives the full variable domain: DAGVTQSPTHLIKTRGQQVTLRCSPKSGHDTVSWYQQALGQGPQFIFQYYEEEERQRGNFPDRFSGHQFPNYSSELNVNALLLGDSALYLCASSWSKANYGYTFGSGTRLTVV.

V is TRBV9 and J is TRBJ2-5; 7 nucleotides line up with TRBD2. The trim removed 2 bases at V and 4 bases at J, leaving 14 bases unmatched. The CDR3 sequence is 17 residues long. From germline, CDR1 is SGDLS and CDR2 YYNGEE. DNA of the CDR3: TGTGCCAGCAGCGTGCTCCCGGGACTACTTCAGGGAGAGACCCAGTACTTC. Its protein product is CASSVLPGLLQGETQYF.